One sample yielded the 20 T cell receptor beta chains listed below, sequenced in a study of T cell changes during pregnancy in multiple sclerosis. Clones were sequenced by immunoSEQ multiplex PCR, and TCRdb holds only the in-frame ones, with some missing. This sample has 35,000 to 45,000 clones, with approximately 90% found just once. Specimen: CD4+ T cells from peripheral blood mononuclear cells, collected before pregnancy. These receptor sequences come from a female donor with multiple sclerosis, enrolled in a pregnancy study.

This chain links TRBV15 with TRBJ2-5; 8 bases map to TRBD1. J lost 2 bases, V lost 2 bases, and 4 bases had no gene match. Germline V gene sequence: CDR1 LNHNV, CDR2 YYDKDF (reference sequence). The CDR3 length is 15 residues. The CDR3 sequence: CATSRPDRGQETQYF. CDR3 in DNA: TGTGCCACCAGCAGACCTGACAGGGGTCAAGAGACCCAGTACTTC.

The chain employs TRBV6-6 and TRBJ2-7; 9 bases are shared with TRBD1. CDR3 length equals 15 residues. Germline V gives CDR1 MNHNY, CDR2 SVGAGI (reference sequence). Trimming at V came to 0 bases and at J to 2 bases, leaving 2 bases not matched to a gene. The CDR3: CASSYSGTGPYEQYF. DNA of the CDR3: TGTGCCAGCAGTTACTCCGGGACAGGGCCCTACGAGCAGTACTTC.

The V call is TRBV19, the J call TRBJ1-1; D gene ambiguous. The ends were cut back, 2 bases at V and 5 bases at J, with 18 bases in the middle. The CDR3 has 16 residues. Germline assignment: CDR1 LNHDA and CDR2 SQIVND (reference sequence). This CDR3 reads CASSIKFDFRGTEAFF. Here the CDR3 DNA reads TGTGCCAGTAGTATAAAATTTGACTTCAGAGGAACTGAAGCTTTCTTT.

The chain recombines TRBV5-6 with TRBJ2-5; possibly TRBD2 for D (6 bases). This CDR3 is 14 amino acids long. The germline V and J ends were trimmed by 0 bases and 2 bases, with 8 bases remaining between them. The germline V gene has CDR1 SGHDT and CDR2 YYEEEE. The CDR3 is CASSLGGLQETQYF. CDR3 coding DNA: TGTGCCAGCAGCTTGGGGGGACTTCAAGAGACCCAGTACTTC.

The chain combines TRBV14 with TRBJ2-2; a weak D match, TRBD1 (6 bases). The germline V gene encodes CDR1 SGHDN and CDR2 FVKESK. Trimming took off 6 bases at V and 8 bases at J, with 13 bases between the two ends. The CDR3 spans 13 residues. CDR3 DNA: TGTGCCAGCAGTTACAGGGTTACGGGGGAGCTGTTTTTT. This encodes CASSYRVTGELFF.

The chain has TRBV5-4 and TRBJ2-7; D gene ambiguous. This CDR3 spans 14 amino acids. V shed 0 bases and J shed 6 bases, with 13 bases lying between them. Germline values: CDR1 SGHNT, CDR2 YYREEE (reference sequence). CDR3 sequence reads: CASSLAPLYSEQYF. The CDR3 coding sequence is TGTGCCAGCAGCTTGGCCCCCTTGTATTCCGAGCAGTACTTC.

This clone appeared a few times. The chain has TRBV7-9 and TRBJ1-1; tentative D call: TRBD1 (6 bases). V was pared by 6 bases and J by 6 bases, with 14 bases between. The V gene's germline CDR1 is SEHNR and CDR2 FQNEAQ (reference sequence). CDR3 length equals 13 residues. CDR3 amino acids: CASRYQGLAEAFF. DNA of the CDR3: TGTGCCAGCAGATATCAGGGGCTTGCTGAAGCTTTCTTT. Using reference TRBV7-9 and TRBJ1-1 for the parts outside the CDR3, the full variable domain is DTGVSQNPRHKITKRGQNVTFRCDPISEHNRLYWYRQTLGQGPEFLTYFQNEAQLEKSRLLSDRFSAERPKGSFSTLEIQRTEQGDSAMYLCASRYQGLAEAFFGQGTRLTVV.

The J gene is TRBJ2-5, the V gene TRBV18; D is possibly TRBD1 (5 bases). The germline V gene encodes CDR1 KGHSH and CDR2 LQKENI. The V end was cut by 5 bases, the J end by 1 base, with 14 bases between. This CDR3 region has 15 residues. CDR3 region: CASSGFRQSQETQYF. The CDR3 nucleotides read TGTGCCAGCTCAGGGTTTCGACAGAGCCAAGAGACCCAGTACTTC. Combining the CDR3 with reference TRBV18 and TRBJ2-5 gives the whole variable domain NAGVMQNPRHLVRRRGQEARLRCSPMKGHSHVYWYRQLPEEGLKFMVYLQKENIIDESGMPKERFSAEFPKEGPSILRIQQVVRGDSAAYFCASSGFRQSQETQYFGPGTRLLVL.

This rearrangement joins TRBV28 to TRBJ2-7, with D perhaps TRBD1 (6 bases). The CDR3 is 16 amino acids. The germline gives CDR1 MDHEN, CDR2 SYDVKM. Trimming left V 2 bases short and J 1 base short, with 15 bases between. Here the CDR3 reads CASSLGGGRGSYEQYF. CDR3 nucleotide sequence: TGTGCCAGCAGTTTAGGGGGTGGCAGGGGATCCTACGAGCAGTACTTC.

The genes are TRBV7-9 and TRBJ1-5, with TRBD1 matching 7 bases. This CDR3 contains 16 residues. Germline loops: CDR1 SEHNR, CDR2 FQNEAQ (reference sequence). Unmatched junction bases numbered 8, after V lost 3 bases and J lost 3 bases. CDR3 nucleotides: TGTGCCAGCAGCTTGGGGTCCGGGACAGACAATCAGCCCCAGCATTTT. Translating gives CASSLGSGTDNQPQHF. The full variable domain, completed using reference TRBV7-9 and TRBJ1-5, is DTGVSQNPRHKITKRGQNVTFRCDPISEHNRLYWYRQTLGQGPEFLTYFQNEAQLEKSRLLSDRFSAERPKGSFSTLEIQRTEQGDSAMYLCASSLGSGTDNQPQHFGDGTRLSIL.

The gene calls are TRBV7-3 and TRBJ2-2; possible D gene TRBD2, 7 bases. The germline V and J ends were trimmed by 5 bases and 4 bases, with 17 bases remaining between them. Germline CDR1 reads SGHTA; CDR2 reads FQGTGA. This CDR3 spans 16 amino acids. CDR3 sequence reads: CASSPPGGLGTGELFF. DNA for the CDR3: TGTGCCAGCAGCCCCCCGGGGGGCTTAGGCACCGGGGAGCTGTTTTTT.

The CDR3 protein is CASSYSSEGDTEAFF. The CDR3 DNA follows: TGTGCCAGCAGTTACAGCTCAGAAGGGGACACTGAAGCTTTCTTT. The rearrangement uses TRBV6-5 and TRBJ1-1; D perhaps matches TRBD1 (5 bases). This CDR3 region has 15 residues. Germline loops: CDR1 MNHEY, CDR2 SVGAGI. V lost 2 bases, J lost 3 bases, and 13 bases lay in between.

The rearrangement joins TRBV6-5 to TRBJ1-3; 7 positions match TRBD1. The J segment lost 4 bases and the V segment lost 0 bases, leaving 3 bases of the junction unmatched. Germline V gene sequence: CDR1 MNHEY, CDR2 SVGAGI. The CDR3 loop spans 15 amino acids. This CDR3 reads CASSYSGQVGNTIYF. The DNA for the CDR3 is TGTGCCAGCAGTTACTCCGGACAGGTGGGAAACACCATATATTTT.

V is TRBV6-1 and J is TRBJ1-5; a weak D match, TRBD1 (6 bases). In germline, CDR1 is MNHNS, CDR2 SASEGT. Trimming pared 4 bases from V and 7 bases from J, leaving 14 bases between. The CDR3 consists of 14 residues. The CDR3: CASSGHRDGQPQHF. DNA of the CDR3: TGTGCCAGCAGTGGGCACAGGGACGGGCAGCCCCAGCATTTT.

J is TRBJ2-1 and V is TRBV5-1; 15 bases are shared with TRBD2. Germline V gene sequence: CDR1 SGHRS, CDR2 YFSETQ. The V gene end was trimmed by 2 bases and the J gene end by 4 bases; junction bases not matched to a gene: 4. The CDR3 sequence is 17 residues long. The CDR3 coding sequence is TGCGCCAGCAGCTTCGGACTAGCGGGGGGGGCGTACAATGAGCAGTTCTTC. Residues: CASSFGLAGGAYNEQFF.

The rearrangement links TRBV27 to TRBJ2-3; D possibly corresponds to TRBD1 (6 bases). The CDR3 has 14 amino acids. V was clipped by 3 bases and J by 6 bases, with 13 bases between them. Germline V gene data show CDR1 as MNHEY and CDR2 as SMNVEV (reference sequence). CDR3 region: CASSFVAGEDTQYF. The DNA for the CDR3 is TGTGCCAGCAGTTTCGTAGCAGGGGAGGATACGCAGTATTTT.

V is TRBV15 and J is TRBJ1-2, with 7 bases lining up with TRBD1. Germline V CDR1 and CDR2: LNHNV, YYDKDF (reference sequence). J was trimmed by 3 bases and V by 5 bases; bases with no gene match: 12. The CDR3 loop spans 16 amino acids. Here the CDR3 DNA reads TGTGCCACCAGCCGAGGGGGCAGATTAACTGACTATGGCTACACCTTC. Its protein product is CATSRGGRLTDYGYTF.

V usage is TRBV7-6 and J usage is TRBJ1-2; TRBD1 aligns across 8 bases. CDR1 and CDR2 (germline): SGHVS, FNYEAQ. The CDR3 is made up of 13 amino acids. With 5 bases clipped from V and 3 bases from J, the junction kept 2 bases outside the gene matches. Here the CDR3 reads CASSQDRDYGYTF. The CDR3 nucleotides are TGTGCCAGCAGCCAGGACAGGGACTATGGCTACACCTTC.

Comments on this clone: The junction does not match germline at one end; this may be a read error. The CDR3: CATTPGTYAPYDF. The CDR3 DNA reads as TGTGCCACCACCCCCGGGACATACGCCCCCTACGACTTC. The chain carries TRBV2 and TRBJ2-7, with a tentative D call TRBD1 (6 bases). Germline CDR1 is SNHLY and CDR2 is FYNNEI. The CDR3 is made up of 13 amino acids.

This rearrangement joins TRBV2 to TRBJ1-1; 7 bases fit TRBD1. Germline CDR1 is SNHLY and CDR2 is FYNNEI. The CDR3 contains 15 residues. V lost 1 base, J lost 5 bases, and 7 bases stayed unmatched. The CDR3 DNA reads TGTGCCAGCAGTGAAGAAAGGACAGGCGGGACTGAAGCTTTCTTT. It translates to CASSEERTGGTEAFF.